Below, 2 T cell receptor beta chains from the same sample are listed, as sequenced in a study of technical replicates of blood from a few donors. Assay used: immunoSEQ multiplex PCR; TCRdb lists only in-frame clones, some missing. The data contain approximately 87,000 clones, approximately 94% of them singletons. Sequenced input: T cells isolated from PBMCs. These receptor sequences come from a human donor in good health.

The chain joins TRBV12-5 to TRBJ1-5; 8 nucleotides match TRBD1. V lost 6 bases, J lost 6 bases, and 1 base stayed unmatched. Germline V gene sequence: CDR1 LGHNT, CDR2 FRNRAP. CDR3 length: 12 residues. CDR3 region: CASGRGPQPQHF. The CDR3 DNA is TGTGCTAGTGGCAGGGGGCCTCAGCCCCAGCATTTT.

The chain links TRBV27 to TRBJ1-1; unclear D gene. Germline loops: CDR1 MNHEY, CDR2 SMNVEV (reference sequence). This CDR3 contains 17 residues. V gave up 2 bases and J gave up 1 base, with 17 bases separating them. The CDR3: CASSLSAPTIGNTEAFF. CDR3 bases: TGTGCCAGCAGTTTAAGCGCCCCAACGATTGGGAACACTGAAGCTTTCTTT.